Following are 23 T cell receptor beta chains from one sample sequenced in a study of T cells after posttransplantation cyclophosphamide. This table comes from immunoSEQ multiplex PCR, and its TCRdb copy is limited to in-frame clones, with some not included. This sample has 7,000 or so clones, each found more than once. Cyclophosphamide on days +3 and +4 followed busulfan-fludarabine conditioning and a marrow graft. This sample comprised PBMCs, obtained after allogeneic stem cell transplant with posttransplant cyclophosphamide. The receptors were sampled from a female patient aged 50-59 years who received an allogeneic stem cell transplant from an unrelated donor, was CMV-positive, and had acute GVHD only. Certain T cells may be donor cells from the graft.

This chain joins TRBV7-2 and TRBJ2-1; 7 nucleotides match TRBD1. CDR3 size: 14 residues. V was clipped by 3 bases and J by 8 bases; unmatched bases: 7. Germline V gene lookup returns CDR1 SGHTA and CDR2 FQGNSA. The CDR3 sequence: CASSFTQGWDEQFF. The CDR3 DNA sequence: TGTGCCAGCAGCTTCACACAGGGGTGGGATGAGCAGTTCTTC.

This clone was recorded many times. V and J are TRBV7-6 and TRBJ2-1; D remains ambiguous. Per the germline V gene, CDR1 is SGHVS and CDR2 is FNYEAQ. The CDR3 has 14 amino acids. Between the trimmed V and J ends, which lost 0 bases and 4 bases, there was a span of 7 bases. The CDR3, as DNA: TGTGCCAGCAGCTTAGCGGGCATTTACAATGAGCAGTTCTTC. Residues: CASSLAGIYNEQFF.

In this sample, this clone turned up many times. This chain connects TRBV5-4 to TRBJ2-3; the D gene is possibly TRBD2 (5 bases). Trimming took off 4 bases at V and 2 bases at J, with 17 bases between the two ends. CDR1 and CDR2 from the germline V gene are SGHNT and YYREEE (reference sequence). The CDR3 totals 16 residues. The DNA for the CDR3 is TGTGCCAGCAGCCCCGGCGGAGGAAGGGCCACAGATACGCAGTATTTT. Translating it yields CASSPGGGRATDTQYF.

In this sample, this clone turned up many times. The genes are TRBV10-3 and TRBJ2-2; 9 nucleotides agree with TRBD1. The CDR3 consists of 15 residues. V lost 8 bases to trimming and J lost 3 bases; unmatched junction nucleotides: 7. Germline V CDR1 and CDR2: ENHRY, SYGVKD. The CDR3 nucleotides read TGTGCCATCCGAGGGGGACAGGGTCACACCGGGGAGCTGTTTTTT. It yields the protein CAIRGGQGHTGELFF.

This clone was seen at least ten times. CDR3 DNA sequence: TGTGCCAGCAGCCGCTCGGGGACTAGCGGGAGTACGAGGGGGAATGAGCAGTTCTTC. It translates to CASSRSGTSGSTRGNEQFF. J is TRBJ2-1 and V is TRBV28; 14 nucleotides match TRBD2. With 6 bases clipped from V and 7 bases from J, the junction kept 17 bases outside the gene matches. The CDR3 is 19 amino acids. CDR1 and CDR2 from the germline V gene are MDHEN and SYDVKM.

This clone was seen repeatedly, ten times or more. The chain joins TRBV29-1 to TRBJ2-5; 10 bases map to TRBD2. Germline lookup yields CDR1 SQVTM and CDR2 ANQGSEA. The CDR3 covers 14 residues. V shed 6 bases and J 4 bases; nucleotides not matched to a gene: 8. The CDR3 DNA reads TGCAGCGTACATAGCGGGAGGACCGGAGAGACCCAGTACTTC. Translating gives CSVHSGRTGETQYF.

Ten or more counts support this clone. The chain couples TRBV11-2 to TRBJ2-7, with 11 bases that match TRBD1. The CDR3 length is 16 residues. CDR1 and CDR2 (germline): SGHAT, FQNNGV. V shed 1 base and J 3 bases; nucleotides not matched to a gene: 5. CDR3 nucleotide sequence: TGTGCCAGCAGCTTAGGGGGACAGGGGGGTTACTACGAGCAGTACTTC. It specifies CASSLGGQGGYYEQYF.

This clone has a count of ten or more. The gene calls are TRBV30 and TRBJ2-7; D unresolved. The CDR3 consists of 14 residues. Germline-derived CDR1 and CDR2 are GTSNPN and SVGIG (reference sequence). V was cut by 0 bases and J by 4 bases, with 13 bases left in between. The CDR3 DNA reads as TGTGCCTGGAGTGTATCCGGCGGTGTTTACGAGCAGTACTTC. Its translation is CAWSVSGGVYEQYF.

Many counts were recorded for this clone. This chain uses TRBV29-1 with TRBJ2-5; weak D call: TRBD2 (6 bases). Trimming stripped 3 bases from V and 1 base from J, with 9 bases between. The length of the CDR3 is 13 residues. Germline values: CDR1 SQVTM, CDR2 ANQGSEA. The CDR3 nucleotides are TGCAGCGTTGAGTTGGGACTCCAAGAGACCCAGTACTTC. Translated, it gives CSVELGLQETQYF.

This clone showed up many times. The genes are TRBV28 and TRBJ2-7; a weak D match, TRBD2 (6 bases). Germline V gene data show CDR1 as MDHEN and CDR2 as SYDVKM. V was pared by 1 base and J by 1 base, with 11 bases between. The CDR3 has 15 amino acids. For the CDR3, the DNA is TGTGCCAGCAGTTTATTGCGGGATGGGTCCTACGAGCAGTACTTC. Residues: CASSLLRDGSYEQYF.

J is TRBJ2-1 and V is TRBV9; a possible D gene is TRBD2 (5 bases). Trimming took 4 bases from V and 2 from J, leaving 10 bases between them. Germline V CDR1 and CDR2: SGDLS, YYNGEE. The CDR3 is 14 amino acids. The CDR3 here is CASSPGLAYNEQFF. The CDR3 DNA reads as TGTGCCAGCAGCCCCGGACTGGCCTACAATGAGCAGTTCTTC.

This clone is judged medium-sized. The rearrangement joins TRBV5-6 to TRBJ2-5; 8 nucleotides align to TRBD2. CDR1 is SGHDT and CDR2 is YYEEEE in the germline V gene. The CDR3 sequence is 15 residues long. The ends lost 4 bases at V and 4 bases at J; junction bases unmatched: 9. The chain's CDR3 is CASSRPGLGAETQYF. For the CDR3, the DNA is TGTGCCAGCAGCCGGCCGGGACTAGGGGCAGAGACCCAGTACTTC.

This clone is labeled as medium-sized (0.01 to 0.1%). This chain uses TRBV5-8 with TRBJ2-7; 10 nucleotides align to TRBD1. The germline CDR1 and CDR2 sequences are SGHTS and YDEGEE. The V gene end was trimmed by 4 bases and the J gene end by 3 bases; junction bases not matched to a gene: 4. This CDR3 is 14 amino acids long. CDR3: CASSRTGGGYEQYF. DNA of the CDR3: TGTGCCAGCAGCCGGACAGGGGGTGGCTACGAGCAGTACTTC.

This clone counts as medium-sized. This chain uses TRBV10-3 with TRBJ1-1, with a weak D call TRBD1 (6 bases). The CDR3 length is 13 residues. From germline, CDR1 is ENHRY and CDR2 SYGVKD. V was pared by 5 bases and J by 6 bases, with 13 bases between. The CDR3 DNA is TGTGCCATCAGTACGACAGGCACAGCTGAAGCTTTCTTT. Protein sequence: CAISTTGTAEAFF.

This clone came up many times. V and J are TRBV12-5 and TRBJ1-1, with TRBD1 matching over 8 bases. Per the germline V gene, CDR1 is LGHNT and CDR2 is FRNRAP. The junction had 7 bases not matched to a gene; V was cut back by 3 bases and J by 4 bases. There are 15 residues in the CDR3. CDR3 in amino acids: CASGLSQGARTEAFF. As DNA, the CDR3 is TGTGCTAGTGGTTTAAGTCAGGGGGCGCGCACTGAAGCTTTCTTT.

This clone showed up many times. The chain couples TRBV18 to TRBJ2-1, with D possibly being TRBD2 (7 bases). V lost 0 bases and J lost 2, with 14 bases in between. Germline V gives CDR1 KGHSH, CDR2 LQKENI. The CDR3 is 17 residues long. In nucleotides, the CDR3 is TGTGCCAGCTCACCACCGGGGGGGCAGAGAGCCTACAATGAGCAGTTCTTC. Translated, it gives CASSPPGGQRAYNEQFF.

Ten or more counts support this clone. The rearrangement joins TRBV7-2 to TRBJ1-2, with 7 bases matching TRBD1. Trimming at V came to 5 bases and at J to 3 bases, leaving 3 bases not matched to a gene. The CDR3 extends over 13 amino acids. Per the germline V gene, CDR1 is SGHTA and CDR2 is FQGNSA. The CDR3 spells CASSGQVDYGYTF. Written as DNA, the CDR3 is TGTGCCAGCAGCGGACAGGTGGACTATGGCTACACCTTC.

This clone has at least ten counts. The rearrangement uses TRBV10-3 and TRBJ2-5; 13 positions agree with TRBD2. There are 14 residues in the CDR3. Germline CDR1 and CDR2: ENHRY and SYGVKD. V lost 3 bases to trimming and J lost 7 bases; unmatched junction nucleotides: 2. The DNA of the CDR3 is TGTGCCATCAGTGAACTAGCGGGAGGGGTGACCCAGTACTTC. This codes for CAISELAGGVTQYF.

This clone appeared a few times. This chain connects TRBV28 to TRBJ1-2; a possible D gene is TRBD1 (6 bases). Trimming took off 10 bases at V and 8 bases at J, with 17 bases between the two ends. The CDR3 totals 12 residues. Germline loops: CDR1 MDHEN, CDR2 SYDVKM. CDR3 amino acids: CAIEGVWGGYTF. The CDR3 region has the DNA TGTGCCATCGAGGGGGTTTGGGGGGGCTACACCTTC.

This clone was detected many times. This chain joins TRBV7-8 and TRBJ1-1; D gene uncertain. CDR1 is SGHVS and CDR2 is FQNEAQ in the germline V gene. The ends were cut back, 0 bases at V and 5 bases at J, with 10 bases in the middle. The CDR3 loop spans 14 amino acids. The CDR3 DNA sequence: TGTGCCAGCAGCTTAGCCAGCGGGCGTACTGAAGCTTTCTTT. Translating gives CASSLASGRTEAFF.

This clone was detected many times. J is TRBJ2-2 and V is TRBV4-2, with D unresolved. V was cut by 3 bases and J by 6 bases, with 8 bases left in between. The germline gives CDR1 LGHNA, CDR2 YNFKEQ. CDR3 size: 13 residues. The CDR3 loop is CASSQRLAGELFF. CDR3 in DNA: TGTGCCAGCAGCCAGCGGTTAGCCGGGGAGCTGTTTTTT.

This clone was detected ten times or more. The V and J genes are TRBV11-2 and TRBJ1-1; maybe TRBD1 (6 bases). This CDR3 contains 15 residues. In germline, CDR1 is SGHAT, CDR2 FQNNGV. Trimming stripped 1 base from V and 9 bases from J, with 18 bases between. The CDR3 DNA is TGTGCCAGCAGCTTAGGAGGGGGTTTGGCGCTGAAAGCTTTCTTT. Translated, it gives CASSLGGGLALKAFF. Drawing the rest from reference TRBV11-2 and TRBJ1-1, the complete variable domain is EAGVAQSPRYKIIEKRQSVAFWCNPISGHATLYWYQQILGQGPKLLIQFQNNGVVDDSQLPKDRFSAERLKGVDSTLKIQPAKLEDSAVYLCASSLGGGLALKAFFGQGTRLTVV.

The table lists this clone with many counts. The chain uses TRBV5-1 and TRBJ1-5; TRBD1 is a possible D gene (6 bases). The ends were cut back, 4 bases at V and 5 bases at J, with 10 bases in the middle. The CDR3 totals 13 residues. Germline CDR1 reads SGHRS; CDR2 reads YFSETQ. The CDR3 sequence: CASSPEGDQPQHF. CDR3 sequence (DNA): TGCGCCAGCAGCCCTGAGGGGGATCAGCCCCAGCATTTT. Full variable domain (outside the CDR3, taken from reference TRBV5-1 and TRBJ1-5): KAGVTQTPRYLIKTRGQQVTLSCSPISGHRSVSWYQQTPGQGLQFLFEYFSETQRNKGNFPGRFSGRQFSNSRSEMNVSTLELGDSALYLCASSPEGDQPQHFGDGTRLSIL.